This T cell receptor (beta chain) is drawn from a study of blood T cell repertoires in COVID-19. Overall study: Samples representing acute and convalescent COVID-19 were sourced from the United States, Italy and Spain. PBMCs, B-cell-depleted T cells, or T cells were the source of the cDNA or gDNA that made up the material.

The germline V and J ends were trimmed by 10 bases and 1 base, with 19 bases remaining between them. Germline CDR1 and CDR2: SNHLY and FYNNEI. The CDR3 has 15 amino acids. The authors' processing: Amplification of reference gene primers was used by the study to estimate nucleated cell counts. Assay: immunoSEQ multiplex PCR; the TCRdb copy retains only in-frame clones and omits some. The DNA gave D and trimming, while V, J and clone size come from that table. Seen here are about 64,000 clones, 80% to 90% observed once, and the top ten hold 1.2%. This clone was seen only once. The source of this sequence is a man aged 35 to 55 with acute or convalescent COVID-19. The chain has TRBV2 and TRBJ1-1, with D possibly matching TRBD1 (6 bases). The sample consisted of peripheral blood. CDR3 DNA: TGTGCCACCACTTCTGGGACAACCTGGAACACTGAAGCTTTCTTT. Amino acids: CATTSGTTWNTEAFF.